The 24 T cell receptor beta chains presented below share a single source sample, sequenced in a study of radiation and T cells in renal cell carcinoma. The time point is: baseline pretreatment blood. Treatment described: 15 Gy SBRT to primary tumor, nephrectomy 4 weeks later. Repertoires were generated with immunoSEQ multiplex PCR, while TCRdb's copy carries only in-frame clones and drops some. The sample carries over 120,000 clones, nearly 90% recorded once. This specimen consisted of blood, obtained from a patient whose treatment included radiotherapy and nephrectomy. Every receptor here comes from a woman between 50 and 59 years old with renal cell carcinoma.

This chain links TRBV7-2 with TRBJ2-3; D possibly uses TRBD1 or TRBD2 (6 bases each). Germline assignment: CDR1 SGHTA and CDR2 FQGNSA. Trimming shortened V by 2 bases and J by 0 bases, and 12 bases separated the two germline ends. The CDR3 loop spans 16 amino acids. CDR3 sequence: CASSLNPGASTDTQYF. The CDR3 nucleotides read TGTGCCAGCAGCTTAAACCCGGGGGCTAGCACAGATACGCAGTATTTT. Full variable domain (outside the CDR3, taken from reference TRBV7-2 and TRBJ2-3): GAGVSQSPSNKVTEKGKDVELRCDPISGHTALYWYRQSLGQGLEFLIYFQGNSAPDKSGLPSDRFSAERTGGSVSTLTIQRTQQEDSAVYLCASSLNPGASTDTQYFGPGTRLTVL.

The chain uses TRBV6-5 and TRBJ2-7; no clear D. Germline CDR1 and CDR2: MNHEY and SVGAGI. V lost 4 bases, J lost 0 bases, and 16 bases lay in between. CDR3 size: 16 residues. The CDR3 region has the DNA TGTGCCAGCAGTTCCCATTTGGGCCGGAGCTCCTACGAGCAGTACTTC. It translates to CASSSHLGRSSYEQYF.

This chain joins TRBV9 and TRBJ2-3, with D unresolved. The CDR3 runs to 12 residues. Germline CDR1 reads SGDLS; CDR2 reads YYNGEE. Trimming took 4 bases from V and 2 from J, leaving 5 bases between them. The CDR3 loop reads CASSPTTDTQYF. The CDR3 DNA follows: TGTGCCAGCAGCCCAACCACAGATACGCAGTATTTT. Looking up the rest from reference TRBV9 and TRBJ2-3 gives the full variable domain: DSGVTQTPKHLITATGQRVTLRCSPRSGDLSVYWYQQSLDQGLQFLIQYYNGEERAKGNILERFSAQQFPDLHSELNLSSLELGDSALYFCASSPTTDTQYFGPGTRLTVL.

The J gene is TRBJ2-5, the V gene TRBV5-6, with a possible D match to TRBD1 (6 bases). The CDR3 totals 17 residues. Germline CDR1 and CDR2: SGHDT and YYEEEE. Deletions cut 4 bases from V and 0 bases from J, with 19 bases between. The CDR3 DNA follows: TGTGCCAGCAGCGCCTTGAACAGGGACGATTACCAAGAGACCCAGTACTTC. Protein sequence: CASSALNRDDYQETQYF.

This sequence joins TRBV7-6 and TRBJ1-2; tentative D call: TRBD1 (5 bases). CDR1 SGHVS and CDR2 FNYEAQ come from the germline V gene. This CDR3 contains 15 residues. With 4 bases removed from V and 2 bases from J, the gap between germline ends came to 14 bases. The CDR3 DNA sequence: TGTGCCAGCAGCTGGGGGAATGGGGGGAACTATGGCTACACCTTC. The encoded protein is CASSWGNGGNYGYTF. The full variable domain, with the rest looked up from reference TRBV7-6 and TRBJ1-2, is GAGVSQSPRYKVTKRGQDVALRCDPISGHVSLYWYRQALGQGPEFLTYFNYEAQQDKSGLPNDRFSAERPEGSISTLTIQRTEQRDSAMYRCASSWGNGGNYGYTFGSGTRLTVV.

This sequence joins TRBV2 and TRBJ1-1, with TRBD1 as a possible D gene (5 bases). In germline, CDR1 is SNHLY, CDR2 FYNNEI. This CDR3 has 14 amino acids. Between the trimmed V and J ends, which lost 7 bases and 2 bases, there was a span of 14 bases. The CDR3 sequence: CASNPRRGNTEAFF. CDR3 in DNA: TGTGCCAGCAACCCGCGTAGGGGAAACACTGAAGCTTTCTTT.

The chain uses TRBV11-1 and TRBJ2-2, with 9 bases matching TRBD1. Germline lookup yields CDR1 SGHAT and CDR2 FQDESV (reference sequence). This CDR3 region has 16 residues. Germline trimming cut 5 bases from V and 6 bases from J; bases unmatched to any gene: 10. The CDR3 loop is CASSPGQGLAPGELFF. DNA for the CDR3: TGTGCCAGCAGCCCCGGACAGGGGTTGGCGCCCGGGGAGCTGTTTTTT.

The genes are TRBV10-2 and TRBJ1-1; D unclear. Between the trimmed V and J ends, which lost 4 bases and 1 base, there was a span of 7 bases. This CDR3 has 13 residues. Germline CDR1 and CDR2: WSHSY and SAAADI. CDR3 DNA: TGCGCCAGCAGTGTTCCAGGGAACACTGAAGCTTTCTTT. Translated, it gives CASSVPGNTEAFF.

This clone was picked up one time. The chain carries TRBV5-4 and TRBJ2-7; D is perhaps TRBD1 (7 bases). Trimming left V 4 bases short and J 2 bases short, with 13 bases between. The CDR3 covers 14 residues. Germline V CDR1 and CDR2: SGHNT, YYREEE (reference sequence). The DNA of the CDR3 is TGTGCCAGCAGCCCTGCGGGACAGACCTACGAGCAGTACTTC. Translated, it gives CASSPAGQTYEQYF.

This rearrangement joins TRBV5-6 to TRBJ1-6, with D perhaps matching TRBD1 (5 bases). Between the trimmed V and J ends, which lost 2 bases and 7 bases, there was a span of 19 bases. Germline loops: CDR1 SGHDT, CDR2 YYEEEE. This CDR3 spans 17 amino acids. This CDR3 is CASSFEWAWGRNSPLHF. DNA for the CDR3: TGTGCCAGCAGCTTTGAATGGGCTTGGGGGAGAAATTCACCCCTCCACTTT. Together with reference TRBV5-6 and TRBJ1-6, the CDR3 gives the full variable domain: DAGVTQSPTHLIKTRGQQVTLRCSPKSGHDTVSWYQQALGQGPQFIFQYYEEEERQRGNFPDRFSGHQFPNYSSELNVNALLLGDSALYLCASSFEWAWGRNSPLHFGNGTRLTVT.

The chain has TRBV7-9 and TRBJ2-3; 7 positions match TRBD1. Per germline, CDR1 SEHNR and CDR2 FQNEAQ (reference sequence). The CDR3 is 14 residues long. V trimming: 7 bases; J trimming: 3 bases; junction bases outside the gene matches: 7. This chain's CDR3 is CASKQGPLTDTQYF. CDR3 bases: TGTGCCAGCAAACAGGGGCCTTTGACAGATACGCAGTATTTT.

The genes are TRBV9 and TRBJ2-1; possibly TRBD1 or TRBD2 for D (6 bases each). Germline V gene data show CDR1 as SGDLS and CDR2 as YYNGEE. This CDR3 region has 15 residues. Trimming took off 0 bases at V and 8 bases at J, with 15 bases between the two ends. CDR3 coding DNA: TGTGCCAGCAGCGTAGGGGGGGCAAGGGTAGATGAGCAGTTCTTC. Amino acid sequence: CASSVGGARVDEQFF.

V gene TRBV5-1 combines with J gene TRBJ1-2; TRBD1 is a possible D gene (6 bases). CDR3 length: 13 residues. Between the trimmed V and J ends, which lost 6 bases and 6 bases, there was a span of 15 bases. Germline V gives CDR1 SGHRS, CDR2 YFSETQ. In DNA form, the CDR3 reads TGCGCCAGCAAAGTAGGGGGTAGCAATGGCTACACCTTC. Protein product: CASKVGGSNGYTF.

This clone was counted a single time. V usage is TRBV5-1 and J usage is TRBJ2-7, with 8 nucleotides matching TRBD1. CDR1 SGHRS and CDR2 YFSETQ come from the germline V gene. The V and J ends lost 3 bases and 3 bases, in that order; junction bases with no gene match: 5. This CDR3 region has 14 residues. The CDR3 here is CASSSRQGIYEQYF. The CDR3 DNA reads as TGCGCCAGCAGCTCAAGACAGGGGATCTACGAGCAGTACTTC. The complete variable domain, with remaining parts taken from reference TRBV5-1 and TRBJ2-7, reads KAGVTQTPRYLIKTRGQQVTLSCSPISGHRSVSWYQQTPGQGLQFLFEYFSETQRNKGNFPGRFSGRQFSNSRSEMNVSTLELGDSALYLCASSSRQGIYEQYFGPGTRLTVT.

V usage is TRBV30 and J usage is TRBJ1-6, with 9 nucleotides matching TRBD1. CDR3 size: 17 residues. V was clipped by 7 bases and J by 0 bases; unmatched bases: 10. Per the germline V gene, CDR1 is GTSNPN and CDR2 is SVGIG (reference sequence). Written as DNA, the CDR3 is TGTGCCTCAACCGGGACAGGGCTCAGCTCCTATAATTCACCCCTCCACTTT. Its protein product is CASTGTGLSSYNSPLHF.

The chain carries TRBV7-8 and TRBJ1-4, with D tentatively TRBD1 (5 bases). Trimming cost V 5 bases and J 6 bases, with 13 bases left between them. The germline CDR1 and CDR2 sequences are SGHVS and FQNEAQ. CDR3 length: 14 residues. The CDR3 region is CASSTGRGDEKLFF. DNA of the CDR3: TGTGCCAGCAGCACGGGCCGAGGGGATGAAAAACTGTTTTTT.

The chain combines TRBV2 with TRBJ2-1; 8 bases map to TRBD2. The CDR3 runs 15 residues. Germline V gene sequence: CDR1 SNHLY, CDR2 FYNNEI. J gave up 7 bases and V 0 bases, and 5 bases lay outside the gene matches. CDR3 loop: CASSEARGGRNEQFF. The CDR3 DNA is TGTGCCAGCAGTGAAGCCCGGGGGGGCCGGAATGAGCAGTTCTTC.

Notes on this clone: One end of the junction varies from germline; a read error may be responsible. This chain joins TRBV7-6 and TRBJ2-2; the D gene is possibly TRBD2 (5 bases). Germline CDR1 and CDR2: SGHVS and FNYEAQ. This CDR3 has 14 amino acids. The CDR3 loop is CASSSLGNTGELFF. The CDR3 DNA is TGTGCCAGCAGCTCCCTCGGGAACACTGGGGAGCTGTTTTTT.

This clone was recorded once. The rearrangement links TRBV5-1 to TRBJ2-1; 7 nucleotides line up with TRBD1. Trimming removed 3 bases from V and 4 bases from J; junction bases left unmatched: 19. CDR1 and CDR2 (germline): SGHRS, YFSETQ. The CDR3 has 19 amino acids. CDR3 sequence (DNA): TGCGCCAGCAGCTGGGCAGGGACAGACCCCTTGGTAAGGTACAATGAGCAGTTCTTC. This translates into CASSWAGTDPLVRYNEQFF.

This chain uses TRBV7-8 with TRBJ1-3, with 10 positions matching TRBD1. CDR3 length: 16 residues. Germline-derived CDR1 and CDR2 are SGHVS and FQNEAQ. J was trimmed by 4 bases and V by 3 bases; bases with no gene match: 6. The chain's CDR3 is CASSLVGTGVGNTIYF. The CDR3 DNA sequence: TGTGCCAGCAGCTTGGTCGGGACAGGGGTAGGAAACACCATATATTTT.

Written as DNA, the CDR3 is TGTGCCAGCAGCGTAGGGACCTACTCTGGAAACACCATATATTTT. Protein: CASSVGTYSGNTIYF. The chain recombines TRBV9 with TRBJ1-3; D ambiguous. The CDR3 consists of 15 residues. Germline CDR1 reads SGDLS; CDR2 reads YYNGEE. Deletions cut 0 bases from V and 0 bases from J, with 7 bases between.

The V and J genes are TRBV6-5 and TRBJ1-2, with 9 nucleotides matching TRBD1. Per the germline V gene, CDR1 is MNHEY and CDR2 is SVGAGI. V was pared by 6 bases and J by 7 bases, with 0 bases of the junction left unmatched. This CDR3 comprises 11 residues. The CDR3 sequence: CASRDRGGYTF. CDR3 coding DNA: TGTGCCAGCAGGGACAGGGGTGGCTACACCTTC.

The V and J genes are TRBV5-1 and TRBJ1-1; D gene uncertain. The CDR3 is 14 residues long. In germline, CDR1 is SGHRS, CDR2 YFSETQ. V dropped 1 base and J dropped 1 base, with 8 bases sitting between them. CDR3 nucleotide sequence: TGCGCCAGCAGCTTGAAGACTAAGAACACTGAAGCTTTCTTT. It specifies CASSLKTKNTEAFF.

DNA for the CDR3: TGCGCCAGCAGCCAACAGACTAGCGGGCGCGCACAAGAGACCCAGTACTTC. It encodes CASSQQTSGRAQETQYF. The rearrangement links TRBV4-3 to TRBJ2-5; 10 bases are a match to TRBD2. The CDR3 is made up of 17 amino acids. V lost 2 bases and J lost 2; bases outside the gene matches: 8. Germline CDR1 and CDR2: LGHNA and YSLEER.